The 23 T cell receptor beta chains given below trace back to one sample, sequenced in a study of T cells in Graves' hyperthyroidism and ophthalmopathy. From RNA transcripts, TCR beta CDR3 regions were amplified. Initially, a first-round RT-PCR of the TCR CDR3 employed the HTBI primer set. TCRdb itself ran the multiplex PCR reads through MiXCR, one entry per CDR3 protein. The table has about 590,000 distinct CDR3 sequences, 15% to 17% seen once. Sequenced: blood. These receptors all come from a woman aged 30 to 39 with Graves' hyperthyroidism.

The V call is TRBV27, the J call TRBJ2-2; D is undetermined. Germline lookup yields CDR1 MNHEY and CDR2 SMNVEV (reference sequence). The CDR3 consists of 15 residues. V lost 6 bases and J lost 5, with 16 bases in between. The CDR3 sequence is CASSSGKRLTGELFF. The DNA of the CDR3 is TGTGCCAGCAGCTCCGGCAAACGCCTGACCGGGGAGCTGTTTTTT.

About this clonotype itself: This could be a read error, since a much larger clone is one nucleotide away. The CDR3 sequence: CATSIGSWVFQETQYF. The CDR3, as DNA: TGTGCCACCAGCATAGGAAGCTGGGTATTCCAAGAGACCCAGTACTTC. This chain links TRBV15 with TRBJ2-5; D call uncertain. The CDR3 totals 16 residues. Germline V gene lookup returns CDR1 LNHNV and CDR2 YYDKDF (reference sequence). Trimming removed 4 bases from V and 1 base from J, with 16 bases in between.

CDR3 sequence reads: CASSATGAVNTEAFF. Here the CDR3 DNA reads TGTGCCAGCAGCGCGACAGGGGCGGTAAACACTGAAGCTTTCTTT. The chain recombines TRBV9 with TRBJ1-1, with TRBD1 matching over 8 bases. V lost 3 bases, J lost 2 bases, and 6 bases stayed unmatched. This CDR3 comprises 15 residues. Germline V CDR1 and CDR2: SGDLS, YYNGEE.

This clonotype was counted ten times or more. The chain links TRBV5-1 to TRBJ2-6; D not resolved. The CDR3 contains 14 residues. In germline, CDR1 is SGHRS, CDR2 YFSETQ. The V end lost 4 bases, the J end lost 0 bases, and 5 bases lay between the germline ends. CDR3 in DNA: TGCGCCAGCAGCGAAAGCTCTGGGGCCAACGTCCTGACTTTC. Its protein product is CASSESSGANVLTF.

This clonotype was observed once. The genes are TRBV5-6 and TRBJ2-3, with D perhaps assigned TRBD1 or TRBD2 (6 bases each). The CDR3 covers 15 residues. CDR1 and CDR2 (germline): SGHDT, YYEEEE. V lost 4 bases, J lost 2 bases, and 14 bases lay in between. The CDR3 protein is CASSPPGAPTDTQYF. Written as DNA, the CDR3 is TGTGCCAGCAGCCCCCCGGGGGCGCCCACAGATACGCAGTATTTT.

This clonotype has a count of ten or more. CDR3 DNA sequence: TGTGCCAGCATAGACGGGAGGGCATCCTACGAGCAGTACTTC. It is translated as CASIDGRASYEQYF. The genes are TRBV7-8 and TRBJ2-7, with 8 bases that match TRBD2. The CDR3 covers 14 residues. Germline values: CDR1 SGHVS, CDR2 FQNEAQ. V shed 7 bases and J 1 base; nucleotides not matched to a gene: 6.

In regard to this clonotype: Compared with germline, one end of the junction differs, possibly owing to a read error. Here the CDR3 reads CASRGTLRNTEASF. The CDR3 bases are TGCGCCAGCAGAGGGACACTACGGAACACTGAAGCTTCCTTT. The chain joins TRBV4-3 to TRBJ1-1; perhaps TRBD1 as D (6 bases). The CDR3 consists of 14 residues. The V gene's germline CDR1 is LGHNA and CDR2 YSLEER.

The rearrangement links TRBV3-1 to TRBJ1-4; 7 nucleotides align to TRBD1. The V gene's germline CDR1 is LGHDT and CDR2 YNNKEL (reference sequence). This CDR3 has 15 residues. V was pared by 1 base and J by 4 bases, with 3 bases of the junction left unmatched. This chain's CDR3 is CASSQGQGINEKLFF. The CDR3 nucleotides are TGTGCCAGCAGCCAAGGACAGGGCATTAATGAAAAACTGTTTTTT.

This sequence joins TRBV12-3 or TRBV12-4 and TRBJ2-5; TRBD2 aligns across 14 bases. CDR3 length equals 17 residues. V lost 6 bases and J lost 1; bases outside the gene matches: 7. CDR3: CASRTGLAGGRQETQYF. The DNA of the CDR3 is TGTGCCAGCAGAACAGGACTAGCGGGAGGACGCCAAGAGACCCAGTACTTC.

This clonotype was seen more than once but under ten times. The V and J genes are TRBV4-2 and TRBJ2-7; D possibly corresponds to TRBD1 (5 bases). The CDR3 length is 16 residues. Germline loops: CDR1 LGHNA, CDR2 YNFKEQ. Between the trimmed V and J ends, which lost 3 bases and 2 bases, there was a span of 17 bases. CDR3 DNA: TGTGCCAGCAGCCAGCATTCTGGGGCCCTAACCTACGAGCAGTACTTC. As protein: CASSQHSGALTYEQYF.

This clonotype was recorded many times. CDR3 nucleotides: TGTGCCAGCAGCGTAGCTAGCGGGAGGGTGGATGAGCAGTTCTTC. Translation: CASSVASGRVDEQFF. The chain uses TRBV5-5 and TRBJ2-1; 12 positions agree with TRBD2. CDR3 size: 15 residues. Looked up from germline, CDR1 is SGHKS and CDR2 is YYEKEE (reference sequence). Losses at the gene ends were 4 bases for V and 8 bases for J; bases not matched to a gene: 7.

This chain connects TRBV20-1 to TRBJ2-1; TRBD2 matches at 16 bases. The CDR3 totals 15 residues. Trimming cost V 0 bases and J 10 bases; bases outside gene matches: 3. Looked up from germline, CDR1 is DFQATT and CDR2 is SNEGSKA (reference sequence). CDR3 residues: CSARDGTSGGGEQFF. The CDR3 DNA sequence: TGCAGTGCTAGAGATGGGACTAGCGGGGGGGGGGAGCAGTTCTTC.

This clonotype was seen at least ten times. This chain connects TRBV30 to TRBJ2-3; TRBD2 aligns across 8 bases. The CDR3 extends over 17 amino acids. V lost 0 bases and J lost 6; bases outside the gene matches: 14. From germline, CDR1 is GTSNPN and CDR2 SVGIG (reference sequence). CDR3 region: CAWSVSVASGPEDTQYF. DNA for the CDR3: TGTGCCTGGAGTGTATCTGTGGCTAGCGGGCCCGAGGATACGCAGTATTTT.

A few counts support this clonotype. V is TRBV7-2 and J is TRBJ2-4; possibly TRBD1 for D (6 bases). The germline V and J ends were trimmed by 4 bases and 0 bases, with 10 bases remaining between them. Germline CDR1 reads SGHTA; CDR2 reads FQGNSA. This CDR3 has 15 amino acids. The chain's CDR3 is CASSSPQGAKNIQYF. CDR3 DNA: TGTGCCAGCAGCTCTCCACAGGGAGCCAAAAACATTCAGTACTTC.

This clonotype was observed many times. This chain uses TRBV27 with TRBJ1-2, with a possible D match to TRBD1 (6 bases). Germline-derived CDR1 and CDR2 are MNHEY and SMNVEV (reference sequence). The CDR3 is 13 amino acids. V was pared by 3 bases and J by 8 bases, with 13 bases between. The CDR3 bases are TGTGCCAGCAGTTTCCACAGGGCTGGGGGCTACACCTTC. Translation: CASSFHRAGGYTF.

This clonotype was seen many times. V gene TRBV12-3 or TRBV12-4 combines with J gene TRBJ2-2; possible D gene TRBD2, 5 bases. The CDR3 contains 17 residues. Trimming removed 1 base from V and 3 bases from J, with 15 bases in between. The CDR3 reads CASSLGIALGDTGELFF. In DNA, the CDR3 is TGTGCCAGCAGTTTAGGAATAGCGTTAGGAGACACCGGGGAGCTGTTTTTT.

The rearrangement joins TRBV7-9 to TRBJ2-1; 15 bases map to TRBD2. Germline V gene sequence: CDR1 SEHNR, CDR2 FQNEAQ (reference sequence). V was pared by 5 bases and J by 7 bases, with 9 bases of the junction left unmatched. CDR3 length: 17 residues. CDR3 sequence (DNA): TGTGCCAGCAGCGAAGTTTGGGGACTAGCGGGAGGTAATGAGCAGTTCTTC. Translating gives CASSEVWGLAGGNEQFF.

The gene calls are TRBV30 and TRBJ2-1; TRBD2 matches 11 bases. The length of the CDR3 is 15 residues. Germline trimming cut 3 bases from V and 7 bases from J; bases unmatched to any gene: 8. Per germline, CDR1 GTSNPN and CDR2 SVGIG (reference sequence). CDR3 sequence reads: CAWRVLAGVQNEQFF. The CDR3, as DNA: TGTGCCTGGAGGGTACTAGCGGGAGTTCAGAATGAGCAGTTCTTC. Full variable domain (remainder filled in from reference TRBV30 and TRBJ2-1): SQTIHQWPATLVQPVGSPLSLECTVEGTSNPNLYWYRQAAGRGLQLLFYSVGIGQISSEVPQNLSASRPQDRQFILSSKKLLLSDSGFYLCAWRVLAGVQNEQFFGPGTRLTVL.

Many counts were recorded for this clonotype. The chain uses TRBV7-3 and TRBJ2-4; 9 positions agree with TRBD1. Germline-derived CDR1 and CDR2 are SGHTA and FQGTGA. The V segment lost 5 bases and the J segment 5 bases; nucleotides outside the gene matches: 4. CDR3 length: 14 residues. The CDR3 region has the DNA TGTGCCAGCAGCCCTGGACAGGGGCAAAACATTCAGTACTTC. It encodes CASSPGQGQNIQYF.

This clonotype occurred a few times. The rearrangement uses TRBV3-1 and TRBJ2-2; a weak D match, TRBD2 (5 bases). The CDR3 contains 14 residues. CDR1 is LGHDT, CDR2 YNNKEL, per germline (reference sequence). V was pared by 4 bases and J by 7 bases, with 13 bases between. CDR3 sequence: CASSLSRTSGELFF. The DNA of the CDR3 is TGTGCCAGCAGCCTAAGCCGAACTAGCGGGGAGCTGTTTTTT.

This clonotype was detected many times. The chain employs TRBV3-1 and TRBJ1-1; 7 bases are a match to TRBD1. The germline gives CDR1 LGHDT, CDR2 YNNKEL (reference sequence). CDR3 length: 16 residues. Losses at the gene ends were 1 base for V and 1 base for J; bases not matched to a gene: 6. CDR3 in DNA: TGTGCCAGCAGCCAAGTGACAGGGTCTGGGAACACTGAAGCTTTCTTT. This gives the protein CASSQVTGSGNTEAFF.

This clonotype was seen repeatedly, ten times or more. The V call is TRBV9, the J call TRBJ2-7, with D perhaps TRBD1 (6 bases). CDR3 length: 14 amino acids. Germline CDR1 reads SGDLS; CDR2 reads YYNGEE. The V end was cut by 7 bases, the J end by 0 bases, with 14 bases between. CDR3 loop: CASGKQGDSYEQYF. The DNA of the CDR3 is TGTGCCAGCGGCAAACAGGGAGACTCCTACGAGCAGTACTTC.

This clonotype was seen repeatedly, ten times or more. The rearrangement uses TRBV6-1 and TRBJ1-5, with TRBD1 matching 7 bases. Germline V gene data show CDR1 as MNHNS and CDR2 as SASEGT. V dropped 5 bases and J dropped 3; count of bases not matched to a gene: 7. This CDR3 is built from 15 residues. The CDR3 reads CASSRQGSHNQPQHF. CDR3 bases: TGTGCCAGCAGTAGACAGGGATCCCACAATCAGCCCCAGCATTTT.